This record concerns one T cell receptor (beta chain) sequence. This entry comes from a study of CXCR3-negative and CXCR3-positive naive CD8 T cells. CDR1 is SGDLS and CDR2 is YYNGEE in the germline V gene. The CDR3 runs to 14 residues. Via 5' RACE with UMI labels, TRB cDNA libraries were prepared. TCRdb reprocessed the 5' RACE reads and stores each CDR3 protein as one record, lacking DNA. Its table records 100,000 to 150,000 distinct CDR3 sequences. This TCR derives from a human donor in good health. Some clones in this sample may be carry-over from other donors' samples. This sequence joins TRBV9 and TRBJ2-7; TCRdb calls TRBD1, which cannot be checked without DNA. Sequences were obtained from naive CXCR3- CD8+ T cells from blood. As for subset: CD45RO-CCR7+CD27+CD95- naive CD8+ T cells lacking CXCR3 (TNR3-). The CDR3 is CASSAGQRTYEQYF.